Below are 15 T cell receptor beta chains sequenced from a single sample in a study of cytotoxic CD8 clonotypes in ibrutinib-treated CLL (dated by TCRdb to the early 2020s). The sample's time point label is to be understood as: progressive disease on ibrutinib. Library preparation employed the immunoSEQ multiplex PCR assay. TCRdb stores this immuneACCESS table with in-frame sequences only. Part of the clones is absent; in the studies checked, under half of the shortfall reflects unresolved V genes, and no reason is known for the rest. For this sample the table gives 35,000 to 40,000 clones, of which less than 85% were detected only once. The top ten hold roughly a tenth of the sample. The sequences come from PBMCs, collected at disease progression, from a patient treated with ibrutinib. The receptors derive from a human donor with chronic lymphocytic leukemia.

This clone was found a few times. This chain uses TRBV5-1 with TRBJ2-7; no firm D call. CDR1 and CDR2 from the germline V gene are SGHRS and YFSETQ. V was trimmed by 4 bases and J by 6 bases, leaving 17 bases between them. The CDR3 is made up of 14 amino acids. CDR3 protein: CASSPGPAPPEQYF. Here the CDR3 DNA reads TGCGCCAGCAGCCCCGGACCAGCGCCACCCGAGCAGTACTTC.

This clone was seen a handful of times. In DNA form, the CDR3 reads TGTGCCAGTAGTATAGGCTGGGGCAACACCGGGGAGCTGTTTTTT. The encoded protein is CASSIGWGNTGELFF. The chain carries TRBV19 and TRBJ2-2, with D perhaps TRBD1 (5 bases). There are 15 residues in the CDR3. Trimming cost V 1 base and J 2 bases, with 8 bases left between them. CDR1 and CDR2 from the germline V gene are LNHDA and SQIVND (reference sequence).

This chain joins TRBV10-3 and TRBJ2-1; 9 bases match TRBD2. Germline CDR1 ENHRY, CDR2 SYGVKD. Germline trimming cut 10 bases from V and 9 bases from J; bases unmatched to any gene: 10. CDR3 size: 13 residues. The CDR3 DNA sequence: TGTGCCACCTCAATAGCGGGAGATGCTGAGCAGTTCTTC. Amino acids: CATSIAGDAEQFF.

V and J are TRBV19 and TRBJ1-2, with 10 bases that match TRBD1. This CDR3 is built from 14 residues. V lost 10 bases to trimming and J lost 6 bases; unmatched junction nucleotides: 11. The germline gives CDR1 LNHDA, CDR2 SQIVND (reference sequence). CDR3 in amino acids: CAIQTGTGDNGYTF. The CDR3 coding sequence is TGTGCCATCCAGACCGGGACAGGGGATAATGGCTACACCTTC.

This clone occurred a few times. The CDR3 reads CATATGADYGYTF. CDR3 in DNA: TGTGCCACCGCAACGGGGGCGGACTATGGCTACACCTTC. V gene TRBV10-3 combines with J gene TRBJ1-2; the D gene is possibly TRBD1 (6 bases). The CDR3 covers 13 residues. V gave up 10 bases and J gave up 3 bases, with 15 bases separating them. CDR1 is ENHRY, CDR2 SYGVKD, per germline.

The rearrangement joins TRBV2 to TRBJ2-6; D is unresolved. The V gene lost 5 bases and the J gene lost 0 bases, with 5 bases spanning the gap. Germline lookup yields CDR1 SNHLY and CDR2 FYNNEI. The CDR3 length is 14 residues. The CDR3 DNA follows: TGTGCCAGCAGTCCAGTCTCTGGGGCCAACGTCCTGACTTTC. Translated: CASSPVSGANVLTF.

This clone was seen a few times. The CDR3 DNA follows: TGTGCCAGCGGACAGGGAGGCTACGAGCAGTACTTC. Translating it yields CASGQGGYEQYF. This chain connects TRBV7-9 to TRBJ2-7; 8 bases map to TRBD1. Germline V CDR1 and CDR2: SEHNR, FQNEAQ (reference sequence). This CDR3 is 12 amino acids long. The junction had 3 bases not matched to a gene; V was cut back by 8 bases and J by 3 bases.

The chain combines TRBV6-1 with TRBJ2-2, with a weak D call TRBD2 (5 bases). With 7 bases removed from V and 2 bases from J, the gap between germline ends came to 8 bases. The CDR3 has 13 amino acids. Per the germline V gene, CDR1 is MNHNS and CDR2 is SASEGT. The CDR3 DNA reads as TGTGCCAGCACTGGGAGAAACACCGGGGAGCTGTTTTTT. This translates into CASTGRNTGELFF.

The chain joins TRBV14 to TRBJ2-3; D remains ambiguous. The ends were cut back, 1 base at V and 6 bases at J, with 14 bases in the middle. Germline assignment: CDR1 SGHDN and CDR2 FVKESK. The CDR3 has 15 amino acids. The CDR3 here is CASSQGALFGDTQYF. The CDR3 nucleotides read TGTGCCAGCAGCCAAGGAGCTCTTTTTGGGGATACGCAGTATTTT.

The chain joins TRBV7-9 to TRBJ2-1, with D perhaps matching TRBD2 (6 bases). Trimming pared 8 bases from V and 9 bases from J, leaving 11 bases between. CDR3 length: 11 residues. CDR1 and CDR2 from the germline V gene are SEHNR and FQNEAQ (reference sequence). The CDR3 DNA reads TGTGCCAGCCAAACGGGAGTTGAGCAGTTCTTC. Encoded protein: CASQTGVEQFF.

The rearrangement uses TRBV6-6 and TRBJ2-4; the D gene is possibly TRBD2 (6 bases). CDR1 is MNHNY and CDR2 is SVGAGI in the germline V gene (reference sequence). The CDR3 consists of 14 residues. Trimming took off 4 bases at V and 4 bases at J, with 11 bases between the two ends. The CDR3 nucleotides are TGTGCCAGCAGTTCGGGGGTTTGGAAAAACATTCAGTACTTC. It encodes CASSSGVWKNIQYF.

The chain couples TRBV7-9 to TRBJ1-2, with TRBD1 matching over 7 bases. Germline-derived CDR1 and CDR2 are SEHNR and FQNEAQ (reference sequence). V lost 3 bases to trimming and J lost 4 bases; unmatched junction nucleotides: 2. CDR3 size: 13 residues. The CDR3 DNA sequence: TGTGCCAGCAGCTTTGGGGACAGCTATGGCTACACCTTC. Translated, it gives CASSFGDSYGYTF.

The gene calls are TRBV9 and TRBJ2-1, with 11 bases lining up with TRBD2. The CDR3 loop spans 15 amino acids. From germline, CDR1 is SGDLS and CDR2 YYNGEE. Losses at the gene ends were 0 bases for V and 9 bases for J; bases not matched to a gene: 5. This CDR3 is CASSVVSGGAVEQFF. As DNA, the CDR3 is TGTGCCAGCAGCGTAGTTAGCGGGGGGGCCGTTGAGCAGTTCTTC.

The chain has TRBV10-3 and TRBJ1-1; D perhaps matches TRBD1 (5 bases). Trimming removed 6 bases from V and 2 bases from J, with 13 bases in between. CDR1 and CDR2 (germline): ENHRY, SYGVKD. The CDR3 sequence is 14 residues long. The CDR3, as DNA: TGTGCCATCAGATTGGACAAGAGTAACACTGAAGCTTTCTTT. It yields the protein CAIRLDKSNTEAFF.

This chain's CDR3 is CASSLLAGQTYEQYF. Here the CDR3 DNA reads TGTGCCAGCAGCTTACTAGCGGGCCAAACCTACGAGCAGTACTTC. The chain employs TRBV7-9 and TRBJ2-7; 8 nucleotides line up with TRBD2. CDR1 is SEHNR and CDR2 is FQNEAQ in the germline V gene (reference sequence). The CDR3 runs to 15 residues. V shed 2 bases and J 2 bases; nucleotides not matched to a gene: 5.